Sequencing of this T cell receptor (beta chain) was carried out in a study of T-cell reconstitution after alpha-beta-depleted transplantation in children. Findings of the study overall: A year post-transplant, T-cell counts and diversity derived mostly from newly produced T cells. The study reportedly traced alpha-beta T cells about two months after transplant to several hundred expanded graft clones. High day-60 TCRbeta diversity in some patients came from surviving recipient T cells and thymic progenitors.

This clonotype has ten or more counts. Its antigen remains unknown. This sample's TCRbeta library carried unique molecular identifier barcodes. TCRdb re-analysed the PCR reads in MiXCR, keeping a single row per CDR3 protein. The data hold about 470,000 distinct CDR3 sequences, with about 45% observed a single time. Germline CDR1 reads SGHRS; CDR2 reads YFSETQ. This CDR3 region has 18 residues. Trimming stripped 3 bases from V and 3 bases from J, with 23 bases between. The sequencing used PBMCs, collected before TCRalphabeta/CD19-depleted stem cell transplant. The TCR comes from a girl aged 2 to 9 with aplastic anemia, due to receive a stem cell transplant. This chain uses TRBV5-1 with TRBJ2-3, with D perhaps TRBD2 (5 bases). CDR3 amino acids: CASSSGSRLGRWTDTQYF. The CDR3 DNA is TGCGCCAGCAGCTCGGGATCCCGATTAGGAAGATGGACAGATACGCAGTATTTT.